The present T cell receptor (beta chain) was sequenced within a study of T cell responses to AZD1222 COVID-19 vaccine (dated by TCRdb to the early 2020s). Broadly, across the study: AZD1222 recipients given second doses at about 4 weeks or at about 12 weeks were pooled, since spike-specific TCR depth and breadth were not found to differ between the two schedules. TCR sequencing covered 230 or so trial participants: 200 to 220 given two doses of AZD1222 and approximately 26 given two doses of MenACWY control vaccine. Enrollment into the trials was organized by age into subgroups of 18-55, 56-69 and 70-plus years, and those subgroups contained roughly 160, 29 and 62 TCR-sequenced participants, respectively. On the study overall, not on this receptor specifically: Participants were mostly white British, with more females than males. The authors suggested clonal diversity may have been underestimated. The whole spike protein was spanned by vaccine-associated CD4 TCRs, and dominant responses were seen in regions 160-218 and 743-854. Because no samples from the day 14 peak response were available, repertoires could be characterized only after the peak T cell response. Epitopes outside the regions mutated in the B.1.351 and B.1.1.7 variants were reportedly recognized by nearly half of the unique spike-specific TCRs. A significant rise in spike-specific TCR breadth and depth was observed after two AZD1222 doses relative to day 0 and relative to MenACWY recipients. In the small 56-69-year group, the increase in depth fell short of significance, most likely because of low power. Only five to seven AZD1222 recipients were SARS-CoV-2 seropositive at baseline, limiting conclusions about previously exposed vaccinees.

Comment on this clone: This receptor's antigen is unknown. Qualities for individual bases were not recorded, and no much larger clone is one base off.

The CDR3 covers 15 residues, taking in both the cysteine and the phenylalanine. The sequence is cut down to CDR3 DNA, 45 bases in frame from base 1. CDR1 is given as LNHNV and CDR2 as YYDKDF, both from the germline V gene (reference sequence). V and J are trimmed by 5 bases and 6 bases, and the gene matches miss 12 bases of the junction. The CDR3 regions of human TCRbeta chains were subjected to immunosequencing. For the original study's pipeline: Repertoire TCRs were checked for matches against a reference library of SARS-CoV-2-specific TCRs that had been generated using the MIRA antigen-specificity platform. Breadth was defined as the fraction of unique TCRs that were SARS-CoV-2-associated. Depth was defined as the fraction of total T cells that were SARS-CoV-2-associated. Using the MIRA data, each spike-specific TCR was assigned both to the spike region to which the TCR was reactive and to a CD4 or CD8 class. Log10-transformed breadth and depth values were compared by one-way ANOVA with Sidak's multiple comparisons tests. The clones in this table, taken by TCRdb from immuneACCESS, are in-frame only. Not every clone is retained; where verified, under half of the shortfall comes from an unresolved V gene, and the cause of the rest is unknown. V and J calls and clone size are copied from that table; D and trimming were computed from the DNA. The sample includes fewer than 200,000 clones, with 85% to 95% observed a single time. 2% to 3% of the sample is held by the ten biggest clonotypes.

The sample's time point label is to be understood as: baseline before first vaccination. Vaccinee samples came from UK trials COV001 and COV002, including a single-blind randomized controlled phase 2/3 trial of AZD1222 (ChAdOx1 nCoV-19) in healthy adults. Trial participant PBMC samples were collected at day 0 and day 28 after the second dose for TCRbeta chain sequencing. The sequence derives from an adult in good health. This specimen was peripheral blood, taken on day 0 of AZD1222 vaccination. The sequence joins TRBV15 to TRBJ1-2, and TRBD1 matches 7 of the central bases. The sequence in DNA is TGTGCCACCAGCTACGGGGACAGTCCCAGTGATGGCTACACCTTC. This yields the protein CATSYGDSPSDGYTF. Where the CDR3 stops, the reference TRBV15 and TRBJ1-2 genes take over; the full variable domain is DAMVIQNPRYQVTQFGKPVTLSCSQTLNHNVMYWYQQKSSQAPKLLFHYYDKDFNNEADTPDNFQSRRPNTSFCFLDIRSPGLGDTAMYLCATSYGDSPSDGYTFGSGTRLTVV.